This T cell receptor (beta chain) is drawn from a study of T-cell reconstitution after alpha-beta-depleted transplantation in children. V shed 4 bases, J shed 5 bases, and the junction held 4 bases outside the gene matches. The CDR3 has 15 amino acids. A library of TCRbeta sequences, prepared with unique molecular identifiers, was generated. Each CDR3 protein gets one entry after TCRdb re-called the PCR reads with MiXCR. The data show some 450,000 distinct CDR3 sequences, over 40% seen once. Study-wide results and limits: It was reported that alpha-beta T cells came from several hundred expanded graft clones (about two months after transplant).

This clonotype turned up a few times. The antigen is unknown. Sample: PBMCs, taken before TCRalphabeta/CD19-depleted stem cell transplant. This receptor was obtained from a girl aged 2 to 10 with aplastic anemia, due to receive a stem cell transplant. The V and J genes are TRBV12-3 or TRBV12-4 and TRBJ1-6; 8 bases agree with TRBD1. The CDR3 sequence: CASSSRQGNNSPLHF. The CDR3 bases are TGTGCCAGCAGTTCTAGACAGGGGAATAATTCACCCCTCCACTTT.